Listed below are T cell receptor beta chains from one sample, sequenced in a study of cytomegalovirus exposure and HLA in healthy donors. TCRdb's table, derived via immunoSEQ multiplex PCR, lists solely in-frame clones and lacks some. The table has 120,000 to 150,000 clones, roughly 90% seen once. Sequenced: PBMCs. These receptors were collected from a woman between 40 and 55 years old in good health and CMV-seronegative. CDR3s include the opening cysteine and the closing phenylalanine or tryptophan. The D gene is left open where the match is weak. A clone size is listed for some rows: how often the clone was seen (once, few, many), or a class if it is expanded.

cdr3_aa | cdr3_nt | j_call | d_call | clone_size | v_call
CASSPTGLETQYF | TGTGCCAGCAGCCCGACAGGGCTAGAGACCCAGTACTTC | TRBJ2-5 | TRBD1 | once | TRBV6-1
CASSMLDSRQPQHF | TGTGCCAGTAGTATGCTGGACTCGAGGCAGCCCCAGCATTTT | TRBJ1-5 | . | . | TRBV19
CASSYGQTEQYF | TGTGCCAGCAGTTACGGGCAGACCGAGCAGTACTTC | TRBJ2-7 | . | . | TRBV6-5
CASSASTGFRSGYTF | TGTGCCAGCAGTGCTTCAACAGGGTTCCGGAGTGGCTACACCTTC | TRBJ1-2 | . | . | TRBV28
CSVEVAIPYEQYF | TGCAGCGTTGAAGTTGCGATCCCCTACGAGCAGTACTTC | TRBJ2-7 | . | . | TRBV29-1
CASSSMDRRHTEAFF | TGTGCCAGCAGCTCGATGGACAGGCGTCACACTGAAGCTTTCTTT | TRBJ1-1 | TRBD1 | . | TRBV5-8
CASRLGTTPYEQYF | TGTGCCAGCAGGCTGGGGACTACTCCCTACGAGCAGTACTTC | TRBJ2-7 | TRBD2 | . | TRBV28
CASSFPTGGPSNQPQHF | TGTGCCAGCAGTTTCCCCACGGGAGGGCCCAGCAATCAGCCCCAGCATTTT | TRBJ1-5 | . | . | TRBV28
CASSFYLGGDNEQFF | TGTGCCAGCAGCTTCTATTTAGGGGGAGACAATGAGCAGTTCTTC | TRBJ2-1 | . | . | TRBV7-2
CSSSAREGEVGYEQYF | TGTTCCAGCAGCGCCCGGGAGGGGGAAGTGGGGTACGAGCAGTACTTC | TRBJ2-7 | TRBD2 | once | TRBV7-9
CASSLVPDSNQPQHF | TGCGCCAGCAGCTTAGTTCCAGACTCCAATCAGCCCCAGCATTTT | TRBJ1-5 | . | . | TRBV5-1
CASSPPPGETQYF | TGTGCCAGCTCACCGCCACCGGGGGAGACCCAGTACTTC | TRBJ2-5 | . | . | TRBV18
CASSKELAPSGANVLTF | TGTGCCAGCAGTAAGGAACTAGCTCCCTCTGGGGCCAACGTCCTGACTTTC | TRBJ2-6 | . | . | TRBV27
CASSQPDGDTQYF | TGTGCCAGCAGCCAGCCAGACGGGGATACGCAGTATTTT | TRBJ2-3 | . | . | TRBV11-3
CASSQENGGLAAYRWNEQFF | TGTGCCAGCAGCCAAGAAAACGGAGGGCTGGCGGCTTACCGATGGAATGAGCAGTTCTTC | TRBJ2-1 | . | once | TRBV4-2
CASKQGASLSTDTQYF | TGCGCCAGCAAACAGGGGGCGAGCCTTAGCACAGATACGCAGTATTTT | TRBJ2-3 | TRBD1 | . | TRBV5-1